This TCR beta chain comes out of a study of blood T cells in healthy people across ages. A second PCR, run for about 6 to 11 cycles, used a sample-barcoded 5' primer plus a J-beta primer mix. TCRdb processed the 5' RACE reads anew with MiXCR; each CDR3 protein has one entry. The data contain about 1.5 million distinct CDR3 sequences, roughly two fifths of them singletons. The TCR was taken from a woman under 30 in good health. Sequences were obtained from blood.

The DNA for the CDR3 is TGCGCCAGCAGCCCCACCTCAGGCTCCTATGGCTACACCTTC. It specifies CASSPTSGSYGYTF. V gene TRBV4-3 combines with J gene TRBJ1-2; D ambiguous. V lost 4 bases and J lost 4, with 13 bases in between. CDR3 length: 14 amino acids. CDR1 is LGHNA, CDR2 YSLEER, per germline.